These 13 T cell receptor beta chains were sequenced from one sample in a study of T cell changes during pregnancy in multiple sclerosis. Profiled with immunoSEQ multiplex PCR; TCRdb holds only in-frame clones, not every one. The profile shows more than 30,000 clones, around 87% of them singletons. The material sequenced was CD4+ T cells from peripheral blood mononuclear cells, taken in the third trimester of pregnancy. The receptors derive from a female donor in good health, enrolled as a control in a pregnancy study.

The chain uses TRBV5-1 and TRBJ2-7; 10 bases line up with TRBD1. The CDR3 runs 15 residues. The trim removed 2 bases at V and 3 bases at J, leaving 5 bases unmatched. Looked up from germline, CDR1 is SGHRS and CDR2 is YFSETQ. The CDR3 sequence: CASSFLTGGNYEQYF. CDR3 in DNA: TGCGCCAGCAGCTTCCTGACAGGGGGCAACTACGAGCAGTACTTC.

The gene calls are TRBV2 and TRBJ1-5; D possibly corresponds to TRBD1 (5 bases). Germline CDR1 reads SNHLY; CDR2 reads FYNNEI. This CDR3 region has 15 residues. The V end was cut by 6 bases, the J end by 4 bases, with 16 bases between. CDR3 nucleotides: TGTGCCAGCAGAGAAAACCCGCAGGGTAATCAGCCCCAGCATTTT. Translation gives CASRENPQGNQPQHF.

This chain uses TRBV5-1 with TRBJ2-1; D possibly corresponds to TRBD1 (6 bases). The CDR3 extends over 13 amino acids. The germline gives CDR1 SGHRS, CDR2 YFSETQ. The V gene lost 4 bases and the J gene lost 5 bases, with 10 bases spanning the gap. The CDR3 spells CASSRDKNNEQFF. In DNA, the CDR3 is TGCGCCAGCAGCCGGGACAAGAACAATGAGCAGTTCTTC.

This clone was counted a few times. V is TRBV14 and J is TRBJ1-1, with TRBD1 identical over 9 bases. From germline, CDR1 is SGHDN and CDR2 FVKESK. The J segment lost 4 bases and the V segment lost 5 bases, leaving 2 bases of the junction unmatched. The CDR3 extends over 13 amino acids. In DNA form, the CDR3 reads TGTGCCAGCAGCGGGACAGGGACCACTGAAGCTTTCTTT. Protein: CASSGTGTTEAFF. The full variable domain, its missing parts supplied by reference TRBV14 and TRBJ1-1, is EAGVTQFPSHSVIEKGQTVTLRCDPISGHDNLYWYRRVMGKEIKFLLHFVKESKQDESGMPNNRFLAERTGGTYSTLKVQPAELEDSGVYFCASSGTGTTEAFFGQGTRLTVV.

The rearrangement links TRBV10-3 to TRBJ2-7; 11 bases agree with TRBD2. V shed 6 bases and J 2 bases; nucleotides not matched to a gene: 3. This CDR3 is 14 amino acids long. Germline V gene data show CDR1 as ENHRY and CDR2 as SYGVKD. CDR3 nucleotides: TGTGCCATCAGCACTAGCGGGGGACCCTACGAGCAGTACTTC. Amino acids: CAISTSGGPYEQYF.

The chain has TRBV9 and TRBJ2-1, with 15 bases fitting TRBD2. With 0 bases clipped from V and 7 bases from J, the junction kept 2 bases outside the gene matches. The germline V gene encodes CDR1 SGDLS and CDR2 YYNGEE. The CDR3 has 16 residues. The CDR3 DNA follows: TGTGCCAGCAGCGTAGCTGGGACTAGCGGGGGGAATGAGCAGTTCTTC. This encodes CASSVAGTSGGNEQFF.

The V call is TRBV6-1, the J call TRBJ1-5; 7 bases are shared with TRBD1. This CDR3 has 15 residues. J was trimmed by 7 bases and V by 0 bases; bases with no gene match: 6. Germline CDR1 reads MNHNS; CDR2 reads SASEGT. CDR3 DNA sequence: TGTGCCAGCAGTGAAGCGGGGACAGCCTCGCAGCCCCAGCATTTT. Its protein is CASSEAGTASQPQHF.

The J gene is TRBJ1-1, the V gene TRBV5-1, with D possibly being TRBD1 (5 bases). The CDR3 is made up of 15 amino acids. Trimming removed 3 bases at V and 0 bases at J, with 12 bases between. In germline, CDR1 is SGHRS, CDR2 YFSETQ. Written as DNA, the CDR3 is TGCGCCAGCAGCTGGGCCGCAGGGATGAACACTGAAGCTTTCTTT. This codes for CASSWAAGMNTEAFF.

This clone was recorded once. The chain links TRBV7-8 to TRBJ2-3; a possible D gene is TRBD1 (5 bases). The V gene lost 5 bases and the J gene lost 3 bases, with 21 bases spanning the gap. There are 17 residues in the CDR3. The germline CDR1 and CDR2 sequences are SGHVS and FQNEAQ. The CDR3, as DNA: TGTGCCAGCAGCCCCGTAACCTCGGGTGGGGCTACAGATACGCAGTATTTT. As protein: CASSPVTSGGATDTQYF.

The chain uses TRBV4-3 and TRBJ1-1; D is ambiguous. Germline CDR1 is LGHNA and CDR2 is YSLEER. The CDR3 totals 13 residues. V was shortened by 6 bases and J by 1 base, with 9 bases between the two germline ends. The CDR3 spells CASSLTENTEAFF. For the CDR3, the DNA is TGCGCCAGCAGTCTTACAGAGAACACTGAAGCTTTCTTT.

Only one count was recorded for this clone. The V call is TRBV30, the J call TRBJ1-5; D gene unclear. CDR1 GTSNPN and CDR2 SVGIG come from the germline V gene (reference sequence). V was pared by 0 bases and J by 5 bases, with 8 bases between. The CDR3 length is 13 residues. The CDR3 sequence: CAWSVSSDQPQHF. In DNA, the CDR3 is TGTGCCTGGAGTGTATCCAGCGATCAGCCCCAGCATTTT.

The CDR3 nucleotides are TGTGCCAGCAGGGGGGACTACAACAATGAGCAGTTCTTC. Residues: CASRGDYNNEQFF. The J gene is TRBJ2-1, the V gene TRBV2; TRBD2 matches at 7 bases. Germline CDR1 is SNHLY and CDR2 is FYNNEI. The CDR3 sequence is 13 residues long. After removal of 6 bases from V and 5 bases from J, the junction contained 4 bases not matched to a gene.

The chain couples TRBV7-9 to TRBJ2-5, with 10 bases that match TRBD2. Losses at the gene ends were 2 bases for V and 1 base for J; bases not matched to a gene: 4. This CDR3 is built from 16 residues. Germline V gene sequence: CDR1 SEHNR, CDR2 FQNEAQ (reference sequence). CDR3 in amino acids: CASSLLAGDPQETQYF. The CDR3 DNA is TGTGCCAGCAGCTTACTAGCGGGGGACCCCCAAGAGACCCAGTACTTC.